These 13 T cell receptor beta chains were all obtained from the same sample, sequenced in a study of T-cell memory formation after mild COVID-19. One entry per CDR3 protein, called by TCRdb with MiXCR from the 5' RACE reads. The sample shows 350,000 to 400,000 distinct CDR3 sequences, under 25% of them seen only once. Sequencing was done on a sample of PBMCs or a T cell subset sorted from them (not recorded which). Source of these receptors: an adult woman who had mild COVID-19 (a few samples of this study predate the infection). Cell type and time point are not known.

This clonotype was counted only a few times. The gene calls are TRBV15 and TRBJ1-1; 9 bases match TRBD1. Germline trimming cut 9 bases from V and 0 bases from J; bases unmatched to any gene: 8. The CDR3 sequence is 15 residues long. From germline, CDR1 is LNHNV and CDR2 YYDKDF (reference sequence). CDR3 in DNA: TGTGCCACGCACCGGGACAGGGTTATGAACACTGAAGCTTTCTTT. Its protein product is CATHRDRVMNTEAFF. The full variable domain, its missing parts supplied by reference TRBV15 and TRBJ1-1, is DAMVIQNPRYQVTQFGKPVTLSCSQTLNHNVMYWYQQKSSQAPKLLFHYYDKDFNNEADTPDNFQSRRPNTSFCFLDIRSPGLGDTAMYLCATHRDRVMNTEAFFGQGTRLTVV.

In its sample, this clonotype was seen a few times. The chain recombines TRBV9 with TRBJ2-5; no reliable D call. The CDR3 is 15 amino acids. Germline lookup yields CDR1 SGDLS and CDR2 YYNGEE. The V end was cut by 4 bases, the J end by 5 bases, with 18 bases between. The CDR3 DNA reads as TGTGCCAGCAGCTCCCGTATAATCGATGCGGAGACCCAGTACTTC. Its translation: CASSSRIIDAETQYF.

V gene TRBV5-6 combines with J gene TRBJ2-5; 7 bases are shared with TRBD1. CDR1 is SGHDT, CDR2 YYEEEE, per germline. This CDR3 spans 17 amino acids. V shed 0 bases, J shed 5 bases, and the junction held 13 bases outside the gene matches. The CDR3 region is CASSLGTLTGIEETQYF. The DNA of the CDR3 is TGTGCCAGCAGCTTGGGGACTCTGACAGGGATTGAGGAGACCCAGTACTTC.

This clonotype was seen only a few times. The rearrangement links TRBV4-1 to TRBJ2-2, with D maybe TRBD1 (6 bases). The germline V and J ends were trimmed by 6 bases and 5 bases, with 13 bases remaining between them. The CDR3 runs 14 residues. Germline V gene lookup returns CDR1 MGHRA and CDR2 YSYEKL. CDR3 residues: CASSKQGRTGELFF. Written as DNA, the CDR3 is TGCGCCAGCAGTAAGCAGGGGAGAACCGGGGAGCTGTTTTTT.

The rearrangement links TRBV4-1 to TRBJ2-3, with TRBD2 matching over 8 bases. The CDR3 has 18 amino acids. Looked up from germline, CDR1 is MGHRA and CDR2 is YSYEKL. V shed 4 bases, J shed 3 bases, and the junction held 15 bases outside the gene matches. CDR3 amino acids: CASSLRGKGGGMTDTQYF. CDR3 nucleotides: TGCGCCAGCAGCCTCCGTGGGAAAGGCGGGGGGATGACAGATACGCAGTATTTT.

This clonotype was observed a few times. This chain links TRBV3-1 with TRBJ2-5, with 10 bases lining up with TRBD2. Unmatched junction bases numbered 3, after V lost 1 base and J lost 4 bases. Germline loops: CDR1 LGHDT, CDR2 YNNKEL (reference sequence). The CDR3 spans 15 residues. The CDR3 here is CASSQGTSGIETQYF. In DNA form, the CDR3 reads TGTGCCAGCAGCCAAGGGACTAGCGGCATAGAGACCCAGTACTTC.

This clonotype was detected many times. This chain connects TRBV29-1 to TRBJ2-2; the match to TRBD1 covers 10 bases. V dropped 7 bases and J dropped 2; count of bases not matched to a gene: 7. CDR1 is SQVTM and CDR2 is ANQGSEA in the germline V gene. The CDR3 is made up of 15 amino acids. The DNA of the CDR3 is TGCAGCGCAAGACAGGGGGCCATTAACACCGGGGAGCTGTTTTTT. As protein: CSARQGAINTGELFF.

This clonotype was counted a few times. V is TRBV7-2 and J is TRBJ1-1; D not resolved. CDR3 size: 15 residues. The germline V gene encodes CDR1 SGHTA and CDR2 FQGNSA. V dropped 4 bases and J dropped 6 bases, with 18 bases sitting between them. This CDR3 reads CASSSQIVRVSEAFF. For the CDR3, the DNA is TGTGCCAGCAGCTCCCAGATAGTCCGGGTCTCTGAAGCTTTCTTT.

The chain has TRBV11-2 and TRBJ2-3; 7 bases line up with TRBD2. The V gene's germline CDR1 is SGHAT and CDR2 FQNNGV. CDR3 length: 12 amino acids. After removal of 7 bases from V and 9 bases from J, the junction contained 7 bases not matched to a gene. CDR3: CASMVSGDTQYF. DNA for the CDR3: TGTGCCAGCATGGTGAGCGGGGACACGCAGTATTTT.

This clonotype has only a few counts. V and J are TRBV12-3 or TRBV12-4 and TRBJ2-5, with 9 nucleotides matching TRBD2. This CDR3 spans 18 amino acids. V was pared by 7 bases and J by 5 bases, with 20 bases of the junction left unmatched. The CDR3 is CASTLPGNSGSHGETQYF. The CDR3, as DNA: TGTGCCAGCACTCTCCCCGGGAATAGCGGGAGTCACGGGGAGACCCAGTACTTC.

This clonotype was detected only a few times. The germline gene is not matched at one end of the junction; a read error may be the cause. The V gene is TRBV7-9, the J gene TRBJ1-2, with D maybe TRBD1 (5 bases). CDR3 size: 13 residues. Germline CDR1 reads SEHNR; CDR2 reads FQNEAQ (reference sequence). The CDR3 region is CASRLGQNYGYTF. CDR3 in DNA: TGTGCCAGCAGATTAGGACAAAACTATGGCTACACCTTC.

This rearrangement joins TRBV19 to TRBJ1-3, with D maybe TRBD1 (6 bases). The ends were cut back, 1 base at V and 3 bases at J, with 10 bases in the middle. CDR3 length: 15 residues. CDR1 is LNHDA and CDR2 is SQIVND in the germline V gene (reference sequence). CDR3 DNA sequence: TGTGCCAGTAGTATAGGCGGACAGCTTGGAAACACCATATATTTT. Translating gives CASSIGGQLGNTIYF.

This clonotype was detected a few times. J is TRBJ1-5 and V is TRBV6-1; TRBD1 agrees at 8 bases. In germline, CDR1 is MNHNS, CDR2 SASEGT. This CDR3 has 14 residues. Trimming removed 3 bases from V and 7 bases from J; junction bases left unmatched: 5. CDR3 loop: CASSETGAYQPQHF. CDR3 nucleotides: TGTGCCAGCAGTGAGACAGGGGCGTACCAGCCCCAGCATTTT.